Sequencing of this TCR beta chain was carried out in a study of blood T cell repertoires in COVID-19. Per germline, CDR1 SEHNR and CDR2 FQNEAQ (reference sequence). Trimming removed 5 bases from V and 5 bases from J, with 7 bases in between. The CDR3 sequence is 12 residues long. Authors' data handling: Nucleated cell number was recorded as an estimate derived from reference gene primer amplification. Clones were sequenced by immunoSEQ multiplex PCR, and TCRdb holds only the in-frame ones, with some missing. The V and J calls and clone size are taken from that table; D and trimming were inferred from the DNA. The table includes over 80,000 clones, roughly 70% detected once. Seattle-derived patients entered the study during active infection and were followed longitudinally.

Sequencing was carried out using peripheral blood. The TCR originated in a man in his 70s with COVID-19, enrolled during active disease. The chain is built from TRBV7-9 and TRBJ1-5; no firm D call. CDR3 nucleotides: TGTGCCAGCAGCGAGGGCCATCAGCCCCAGCATTTT. This translates into CASSEGHQPQHF. The whole variable domain, remainder taken from reference TRBV7-9 and TRBJ1-5, is DTGVSQNPRHKITKRGQNVTFRCDPISEHNRLYWYRQTLGQGPEFLTYFQNEAQLEKSRLLSDRFSAERPKGSFSTLEIQRTEQGDSAMYLCASSEGHQPQHFGDGTRLSIL.